The T cell receptor beta chain described here comes from a study of T cells in tuberculosis. Turning to the study itself: Blood was taken before or within 7 days of anti-tuberculosis therapy.

Profiling relied on immunoSEQ multiplex PCR, and the TCRdb table lists in-frame clones only, not all of them. This sample has about 49,000 clones, with 90% to 95% found just once. This CDR3 is 14 amino acids long. Germline V gene lookup returns CDR1 MNHEY and CDR2 SVGAGI. Trimming took 5 bases from V and 6 from J, leaving 14 bases between them. The study's findings and limits: Active tuberculosis alpha repertoires lay closer to GMM-specific TCRs than controls'.

Time point denoted: new active TB diagnosis, blood taken before or within 7 days of starting treatment. Details on this clone: The antigen is undetermined.

The chain uses TRBV6-5 and TRBJ1-5, with no clear D. The receptor was derived from an adult with tuberculosis. The input for sequencing was PBMCs, taken at tuberculosis diagnosis. In DNA, the CDR3 is TGTGCCAGCAGTCGACTAGGCGGTAGTCAGCCCCAGCATTTT. Protein sequence: CASSRLGGSQPQHF.